This TCR beta chain originates from a study of blood T cell repertoires in COVID-19. Whole-study context: Sites in the United States, Italy and Spain provided acute and convalescent COVID-19 samples.

The sample holds one count of this clone. The V gene lost 0 bases and the J gene lost 4 bases, with 12 bases spanning the gap. Looked up from germline, CDR1 is MGHRA and CDR2 is YSYEKL. The CDR3 consists of 15 residues. Profiling relied on immunoSEQ multiplex PCR, and the TCRdb table lists in-frame clones only, not all of them. This sample carries 180,000 or so clones, approximately 85% of them seen once, and the ten largest clones take less than 9%. Sequencing used peripheral blood. The rearrangement uses TRBV4-1 and TRBJ1-1; TRBD1 might be the D (5 bases). The sequence was obtained from a woman between 55 and 75 years old with acute or convalescent COVID-19. The CDR3 region has the DNA TGCGCCAGCAGCCAAGAGCAGGGCGGGAGCACTGAAGCTTTCTTT. Its translation: CASSQEQGGSTEAFF.